Below, 26 T cell receptor beta chains from the same sample are listed, as sequenced in a study of shared clonotypes between healthy human individuals (dated by TCRdb to 2020 to 2022). Receptors were amplified or captured by the immunoSEQ multiplex PCR assay. TCRdb carries this immuneACCESS record with in-frame sequences only. Its versions omit some clonotypes, under half of them owing to an unresolved V gene in the studies checked, with the rest unexplained. This sample is represented by hundreds of thousands of clones; 95% to 98% of them were singletons. The ten largest clones capture less than 0.065% of the sample. The sample was naive CD4+ T cells sorted from blood. The sample's cell subset or site label is to be understood as: CD45RA+ positively selected. All receptors derive from a woman younger than 45 in good health.

The chain couples TRBV7-8 to TRBJ2-1; 16 nucleotides match TRBD2. J lost 13 bases, V lost 5 bases, and 8 bases had no gene match. Per the germline V gene, CDR1 is SGHVS and CDR2 is FQNEAQ. The CDR3 is 15 amino acids. The CDR3 coding sequence is TGTGCCAGCAGCCCTTCCGGGACTAGCGGGAGGGTCCAGTTCTTC. This sequence encodes CASSPSGTSGRVQFF.

V is TRBV9 and J is TRBJ2-5, with D unresolved. V lost 3 bases, J lost 5 bases, and 11 bases lay in between. Germline V gene data show CDR1 as SGDLS and CDR2 as YYNGEE. The CDR3 is 13 residues long. DNA for the CDR3: TGTGCCAGCAGCGCCGGTTTTAGGGAGACCCAGTACTTC. Translation gives CASSAGFRETQYF.

The V call is TRBV5-1, the J call TRBJ2-7; the match to TRBD1 covers 7 bases. This CDR3 region has 15 residues. Germline V gene data show CDR1 as SGHRS and CDR2 as YFSETQ. V trimming: 1 base; J trimming: 3 bases; junction bases outside the gene matches: 7. The DNA of the CDR3 is TGCGCCAGCAGCTTGCAGCCGGGACAGATCTACGAGCAGTACTTC. The encoded protein is CASSLQPGQIYEQYF.

This chain joins TRBV15 and TRBJ2-7, with a tentative D call TRBD1 (5 bases). Germline V lookup: CDR1 LNHNV, CDR2 YYDKDF (reference sequence). V gave up 0 bases and J gave up 5 bases, with 14 bases separating them. The CDR3 length is 15 residues. The CDR3 coding sequence is TGTGCCACCAGCAGAGATAGGGCAGGGTACCACGAGCAGTACTTC. Amino acids: CATSRDRAGYHEQYF.

The chain is built from TRBV7-6 and TRBJ2-7, with TRBD2 identical over 11 bases. V shed 4 bases and J 6 bases; nucleotides not matched to a gene: 5. This CDR3 is 14 amino acids long. Germline loops: CDR1 SGHVS, CDR2 FNYEAQ. This CDR3 reads CASSSGLAGGEQYF. In DNA, the CDR3 is TGTGCCAGCAGCTCAGGGCTAGCGGGAGGCGAGCAGTACTTC.

The V gene is TRBV5-1, the J gene TRBJ2-5; 8 bases match TRBD2. Germline V gene sequence: CDR1 SGHRS, CDR2 YFSETQ. CDR3 size: 15 residues. J was trimmed by 5 bases and V by 2 bases; bases with no gene match: 8. CDR3: CASSFDGRAAETQYF. The CDR3 nucleotides read TGCGCCAGCAGCTTCGACGGGAGGGCCGCTGAGACCCAGTACTTC.

The gene calls are TRBV9 and TRBJ2-5; 9 nucleotides match TRBD1. V shed 0 bases, J shed 7 bases, and the junction held 1 base outside the gene matches. Germline V CDR1 and CDR2: SGDLS, YYNGEE. This CDR3 contains 13 residues. The DNA of the CDR3 is TGTGCCAGCAGCGTAGGACAGGGGGGGACCCAGTACTTC. Translating it yields CASSVGQGGTQYF.

The V gene is TRBV21-1, the J gene TRBJ2-2. TRBV21-1 is an annotated pseudogene. The CDR3 sequence is 12 residues long. CDR3 sequence reads: CASSKEWGELFF. Written as DNA, the CDR3 is TGTGCCAGCAGCAAGGAATGGGGGGAGCTGTTTTTT.

This chain uses TRBV21-1 with TRBJ1-1; the table's D call TRBD1 went unverified against the DNA. TRBV21-1 is tagged as a pseudogene. This CDR3 has 13 amino acids. CDR3 in DNA: TGTGCCAGCAGCAATCCAGGGAACACTGAAGCTTTCTTT. Protein: CASSNPGNTEAFF.

This clone was seen a single time. The chain couples TRBV7-2 to TRBJ2-7; 7 bases map to TRBD1. V gave up 5 bases and J gave up 7 bases; unmatched junction bases: 11. In germline, CDR1 is SGHTA, CDR2 FQGNSA. This CDR3 is built from 14 residues. CDR3 sequence reads: CASSQTGAGREQYF. CDR3 nucleotides: TGTGCCAGCAGCCAAACAGGGGCCGGAAGGGAGCAGTACTTC.

This chain joins TRBV11-2 and TRBJ1-4, with 12 bases fitting TRBD1. Losses at the gene ends were 8 bases for V and 7 bases for J; bases not matched to a gene: 11. Germline-derived CDR1 and CDR2 are SGHAT and FQNNGV. This CDR3 has 16 amino acids. CDR3 residues: CASRGTGGAGGEKLFF. Written as DNA, the CDR3 is TGTGCCAGCCGGGGGACAGGGGGCGCCGGGGGTGAAAAACTGTTTTTT.

This chain links TRBV4-1 with TRBJ1-5; no clear D. CDR1 is MGHRA and CDR2 is YSYEKL in the germline V gene. The CDR3 is 15 residues long. V was pared by 0 bases and J by 6 bases, with 12 bases between. The CDR3, as DNA: TGCGCCAGCAGCCAAGATAGCCGGGTCAGTCAGCCCCAGCATTTT. Translation: CASSQDSRVSQPQHF.

The chain joins TRBV7-2 to TRBJ2-6; D gene uncertain. The V end lost 0 bases, the J end lost 4 bases, and 7 bases lay between the germline ends. Looked up from germline, CDR1 is SGHTA and CDR2 is FQGNSA. The CDR3 covers 15 residues. The CDR3 loop reads CASSLAGWGANVLTF. CDR3 in DNA: TGTGCCAGCAGCTTAGCAGGGTGGGGGGCCAACGTCCTGACTTTC.

The rearrangement links TRBV4-2 to TRBJ2-1; 11 bases align to TRBD2. The germline V gene encodes CDR1 LGHNA and CDR2 YNFKEQ. V shed 4 bases and J 0 bases; nucleotides not matched to a gene: 5. This CDR3 comprises 17 residues. The chain's CDR3 is CASSLLAGGTSYNEQFF. CDR3 coding DNA: TGTGCCAGCAGCCTGTTAGCGGGAGGGACCTCCTACAATGAGCAGTTCTTC.

The chain joins TRBV7-3 to TRBJ2-6; D not resolved. CDR3 length: 17 amino acids. Germline CDR1 reads SGHTA; CDR2 reads FQGTGA. Between the trimmed V and J ends, which lost 1 base and 0 bases, there was a span of 10 bases. The chain's CDR3 is CASSLMGTFSGANVLTF. The CDR3 DNA reads TGTGCCAGCAGCTTAATGGGCACTTTCTCTGGGGCCAACGTCCTGACTTTC.

The chain links TRBV18 to TRBJ2-7; D remains ambiguous. CDR3 size: 12 residues. V was trimmed by 6 bases and J by 4 bases, leaving 10 bases between them. Germline CDR1 and CDR2: KGHSH and LQKENI. The CDR3 DNA reads as TGTGCCAGCTCCGTCGGAGTATACGAGCAGTACTTC. Amino acids: CASSVGVYEQYF.

V is TRBV2 and J is TRBJ1-1; TRBD1 matches 10 bases. Germline V CDR1 and CDR2: SNHLY, FYNNEI. The ends lost 4 bases at V and 5 bases at J; junction bases unmatched: 7. There are 15 residues in the CDR3. DNA for the CDR3: TGTGCCAGCAGTGGACAGGGGGCGCTCCTGACTGAAGCTTTCTTT. The encoded protein is CASSGQGALLTEAFF.

V gene TRBV13 combines with J gene TRBJ2-3; TRBD2 aligns across 8 bases. The CDR3 is made up of 14 amino acids. Germline V gene data show CDR1 as PRHDT and CDR2 as FYEKMQ (reference sequence). With V trimmed by 4 bases and J by 5 bases, 5 bases remained unmatched. CDR3 sequence: CASSSPGLGDTQYF. The CDR3 nucleotides read TGTGCCAGCAGCTCTCCGGGACTAGGAGATACGCAGTATTTT.

This clone occurred once. CDR3: CASSKIPGQGSRAKNIQYF. For the CDR3, the DNA is TGTGCCAGTAGTAAAATTCCGGGACAGGGATCGCGGGCCAAAAACATTCAGTACTTC. J is TRBJ2-4 and V is TRBV19; the match to TRBD1 covers 9 bases. Germline CDR1 LNHDA, CDR2 SQIVND (reference sequence). V was pared by 4 bases and J by 1 base, with 14 bases of the junction left unmatched. This CDR3 is built from 19 residues. The full variable domain, rest sourced from reference TRBV19 and TRBJ2-4, is DGGITQSPKYLFRKEGQNVTLSCEQNLNHDAMYWYRQDPGQGLRLIYYSQIVNDFQKGDIAEGYSVSREKKESFPLTVTSAQKNPTAFYLCASSKIPGQGSRAKNIQYFGAGTRLSVL.

The V and J genes are TRBV5-4 and TRBJ2-1; the match to TRBD2 covers 10 bases. Per the germline V gene, CDR1 is SGHNT and CDR2 is YYREEE (reference sequence). J gave up 3 bases and V 0 bases, and 3 bases lay outside the gene matches. The length of the CDR3 is 16 residues. The CDR3 DNA follows: TGTGCCAGCAGCTTGGGGGGACTAGCGAACTACAATGAGCAGTTCTTC. Amino acid sequence: CASSLGGLANYNEQFF.

The rearrangement links TRBV5-1 to TRBJ1-6, with D hard to call. Trimming removed 0 bases at V and 7 bases at J, with 11 bases between. Germline CDR1 reads SGHRS; CDR2 reads YFSETQ. This CDR3 is 15 amino acids long. CDR3 bases: TGCGCCAGCAGCTTGGGCGGCAGTGAGAATTCACCCCTCCACTTT. This encodes CASSLGGSENSPLHF.

This sequence joins TRBV15 and TRBJ2-7; TRBD1 might be the D (5 bases). The CDR3 consists of 15 residues. The ends were cut back, 0 bases at V and 5 bases at J, with 14 bases in the middle. Germline lookup yields CDR1 LNHNV and CDR2 YYDKDF (reference sequence). Here the CDR3 reads CATSRESAPRDEQYF. CDR3 coding DNA: TGTGCCACCAGCAGAGAAAGTGCCCCCAGGGACGAGCAGTACTTC.

The gene calls are TRBV19 and TRBJ1-5; 8 nucleotides match TRBD1. There are 16 residues in the CDR3. Per germline, CDR1 LNHDA and CDR2 SQIVND (reference sequence). Trimming took 1 base from V and 3 from J; bases not matched to a gene: 5. In nucleotides, the CDR3 is TGTGCCAGTAGTATAGCAGGGACAGGAGTCAATCAGCCCCAGCATTTT. This codes for CASSIAGTGVNQPQHF. Based on the CDR3 plus reference TRBV19 and TRBJ1-5, the full variable domain is DGGITQSPKYLFRKEGQNVTLSCEQNLNHDAMYWYRQDPGQGLRLIYYSQIVNDFQKGDIAEGYSVSREKKESFPLTVTSAQKNPTAFYLCASSIAGTGVNQPQHFGDGTRLSIL.

A single count supports this clone. V gene TRBV7-9 combines with J gene TRBJ1-2; D is unclear. The germline V gene encodes CDR1 SEHNR and CDR2 FQNEAQ (reference sequence). The CDR3 is 13 amino acids. Trimming removed 1 base from V and 8 bases from J, with 11 bases in between. CDR3 in DNA: TGTGCCAGCAGCTTAGAGGGCGCGATGGGCTACACCTTC. This codes for CASSLEGAMGYTF.

This clone was seen only once. V is TRBV28 and J is TRBJ1-2, with no clear D. The CDR3 is made up of 14 amino acids. V dropped 6 bases and J dropped 0 bases, with 11 bases sitting between them. Germline V CDR1 and CDR2: MDHEN, SYDVKM. The CDR3 nucleotides read TGTGCCAGCAGGGCAGAGCAAGCTAACTATGGCTACACCTTC. Encoded protein: CASRAEQANYGYTF.

The gene calls are TRBV5-1 and TRBJ1-1; D not certain. Germline V CDR1 and CDR2: SGHRS, YFSETQ. The CDR3 contains 14 residues. V shed 4 bases and J shed 3 bases, with 13 bases lying between them. CDR3 DNA: TGCGCCAGCAGCCCATCCGGGGAGGACACTGAAGCTTTCTTT. It encodes CASSPSGEDTEAFF.